This T cell receptor (beta chain) is drawn from a study of cytomegalovirus exposure and HLA in healthy donors. General study findings and limits: Within an earlier analysis, most TCR beta V segments proved productive either about 90% or about 30% of the time. A missense DCLRE1C variant was associated with V- and J-gene trimming of TCR beta chains in a later analysis, and an independent cohort replicated the association.

The CDR3 runs 13 residues. Germline V gene data show CDR1 as PRHDT and CDR2 as FYEKMQ (reference sequence). Trimming removed 8 bases at V and 0 bases at J, with 8 bases between. To note about this clone: Antigen: not known.

PCR employed 60 Vbeta and 13 Jbeta primers. Per the study methods: Roughly 11 million shared chains were among some 75 million unique TCR beta chains counted in a later analysis. The data were produced by immunoSEQ multiplex PCR, yet TCRdb's version contains in-frame clones alone and is incomplete. The V and J calls and clone size come from that table; D and trimming were worked out from the DNA. Among about 150,000 clones listed, 80% were seen once. The source material was PBMCs. The TCR sequence derives from a man aged 30 to 39 in good health. The chain carries TRBV13 and TRBJ1-3; D is uncertain. The CDR3 region is CASGEASGNTIYF. CDR3 coding DNA: TGTGCCAGCGGAGAAGCCTCTGGAAACACCATATATTTT.